The next 20 T cell receptor beta chains were all read from a single sample in a study of Graves' ophthalmopathy and Graves' hyperthyroidism. RNA transcripts yielded amplified TCR beta CDR3 regions. HTBI-primed RT-PCR formed the first round, and a multiplex PCR formed the second. TCRdb ran MiXCR on the multiplex PCR reads and lists one entry per CDR3 protein. The repertoire holds approximately 210,000 distinct CDR3 sequences, with roughly 27% as singletons. The sequencing input was peripheral blood. These receptors all stem from a man in his fifties with Graves' ophthalmopathy.

This clonotype has a single count. The chain is built from TRBV12-3 or TRBV12-4 and TRBJ2-7; 8 positions match TRBD1. The CDR3 has 15 residues. The V segment lost 2 bases and the J segment 6 bases; nucleotides outside the gene matches: 9. CDR3 coding DNA: TGTGCCAGCAGTTTAAATTTACAGGGGGGACGCGAGCAGTACTTC. Translating it yields CASSLNLQGGREQYF.

The chain couples TRBV6-1 to TRBJ1-4; D is ambiguous. Germline V gene data show CDR1 as MNHNS and CDR2 as SASEGT. The CDR3 has 13 residues. Trimming removed 7 bases from V and 5 bases from J, with 11 bases in between. CDR3 bases: TGTGCCAGCACCTACGCCAGAAATGAAAAACTGTTTTTT. It encodes CASTYARNEKLFF.

This clonotype was counted many times. The J gene is TRBJ1-5, the V gene TRBV7-2; unclear D gene. V lost 1 base, J lost 3 bases, and 10 bases lay in between. CDR3 length equals 15 residues. The germline V gene encodes CDR1 SGHTA and CDR2 FQGNSA. The CDR3 bases are TGTGCCAGCAGCTTAGGCCGAGGTTTCAATCAGCCCCAGCATTTT. Translating it yields CASSLGRGFNQPQHF.

The chain recombines TRBV12-3 or TRBV12-4 with TRBJ1-1; D remains unclear. The CDR3 totals 13 residues. V lost 7 bases to trimming and J lost 4 bases, with 13 bases between them. The CDR3: CASKQQSFTEAFF. In nucleotides, the CDR3 is TGTGCCAGCAAACAACAGTCTTTCACTGAAGCTTTCTTT.

This clonotype was picked up one time. This chain joins TRBV24-1 and TRBJ1-2; D not certain. CDR1 and CDR2 from the germline V gene are KGHDR and SFDVKD. There are 14 residues in the CDR3. V dropped 3 bases and J dropped 3 bases, with 10 bases sitting between them. The CDR3 bases are TGTGCCACCAGTGATCTTGAGAGGGACTATGGCTACACCTTC. Protein product: CATSDLERDYGYTF.

This clonotype occurred many times. The chain has TRBV29-1 and TRBJ2-5, with D perhaps assigned TRBD1 or TRBD2 (5 bases each). Germline V gene sequence: CDR1 SQVTM, CDR2 ANQGSEA. V was pared by 3 bases and J by 4 bases, with 12 bases between. This CDR3 comprises 13 residues. In nucleotides, the CDR3 is TGCAGCGTTGAGAGGGGAAGGGGAGAGACCCAGTACTTC. It translates to CSVERGRGETQYF.

This clonotype appeared many times. The rearrangement joins TRBV6-5 to TRBJ2-7; the match to TRBD1 covers 7 bases. The CDR3 has 14 amino acids. Per germline, CDR1 MNHEY and CDR2 SVGAGI. Germline trimming cut 5 bases from V and 1 base from J; bases unmatched to any gene: 5. The CDR3 protein is CASSPGQRSYEQYF. Here the CDR3 DNA reads TGTGCCAGCAGTCCGGGACAGCGATCCTACGAGCAGTACTTC.

The gene calls are TRBV6-1 and TRBJ1-2; TRBD1 might be the D (5 bases). This CDR3 has 14 amino acids. The V gene's germline CDR1 is MNHNS and CDR2 SASEGT. V was pared by 2 bases and J by 3 bases, with 10 bases between. The CDR3: CASSEQGRDYGYTF. The CDR3 DNA reads as TGTGCCAGCAGTGAACAGGGTCGGGACTATGGCTACACCTTC.

This clonotype occurred many times. The V call is TRBV7-8, the J call TRBJ2-5; 7 bases map to TRBD1. V trimming: 5 bases; J trimming: 2 bases; junction bases outside the gene matches: 8. This CDR3 contains 15 residues. In germline, CDR1 is SGHVS, CDR2 FQNEAQ. The CDR3 protein is CASSRGGSKQETQYF. As DNA, the CDR3 is TGTGCCAGCAGCCGAGGGGGCAGCAAGCAAGAGACCCAGTACTTC.

This chain uses TRBV7-2 with TRBJ1-1, with unresolved D. The CDR3 has 13 residues. Germline V gene sequence: CDR1 SGHTA, CDR2 FQGNSA. Trimming shortened V by 8 bases and J by 0 bases, and 10 bases separated the two germline ends. The CDR3 is CASQRGVNTEAFF. CDR3 in DNA: TGTGCCAGCCAACGGGGTGTGAACACTGAAGCTTTCTTT.

This clonotype was seen at least ten times. As DNA, the CDR3 is TGTGCCAGCAGCTTAGATACGAGTTCCTACGAGCAGTACTTC. This sequence encodes CASSLDTSSYEQYF. The rearrangement joins TRBV7-9 to TRBJ2-7; no clear D. Germline assignment: CDR1 SEHNR and CDR2 FQNEAQ (reference sequence). The CDR3 has 14 residues. Between the trimmed V and J ends, which lost 1 base and 1 base, there was a span of 8 bases.

This clonotype was detected ten times or more. The chain links TRBV29-1 to TRBJ2-5; tentatively, D is TRBD2 (6 bases). Trimming took 7 bases from V and 2 from J, leaving 14 bases between them. The germline CDR1 and CDR2 sequences are SQVTM and ANQGSEA. The CDR3 totals 13 residues. CDR3 region: CSAQPGAQETQYF. The CDR3 bases are TGCAGCGCTCAACCGGGAGCACAAGAGACCCAGTACTTC.

Ten or more counts support this clonotype. The chain has TRBV19 and TRBJ2-7; a possible D gene is TRBD1 (5 bases). V was trimmed by 5 bases and J by 5 bases, leaving 10 bases between them. Germline lookup yields CDR1 LNHDA and CDR2 SQIVND (reference sequence). This CDR3 spans 12 amino acids. CDR3 region: CASSSQGNEQYF. For the CDR3, the DNA is TGTGCCAGTAGTTCCCAGGGAAACGAGCAGTACTTC.

This clonotype has a count of ten or more. The V gene is TRBV7-8, the J gene TRBJ2-2; D assignment may be TRBD1 or TRBD2 (6 bases each). The CDR3 has 18 residues. Per the germline V gene, CDR1 is SGHVS and CDR2 is FQNEAQ. V was shortened by 2 bases and J by 0 bases, with 16 bases between the two germline ends. The CDR3 loop is CASSLFQGTSTNTGELFF. CDR3 DNA: TGTGCCAGCAGCTTATTCCAGGGGACTTCTACGAACACCGGGGAGCTGTTTTTT. The entire variable domain, with the rest obtained from reference TRBV7-8 and TRBJ2-2, is as follows: GAGVSQSPRYKVAKRGQDVALRCDPISGHVSLFWYQQALGQGPEFLTYFQNEAQLDKSGLPSDRFFAERPEGSVSTLKIQRTQQEDSAVYLCASSLFQGTSTNTGELFFGEGSRLTVL.

This clonotype was observed at least ten times. J is TRBJ2-5 and V is TRBV6-5; 8 bases map to TRBD1. This CDR3 is built from 15 residues. With 6 bases clipped from V and 5 bases from J, the junction kept 11 bases outside the gene matches. The germline V gene encodes CDR1 MNHEY and CDR2 SVGAGI. The CDR3 DNA reads as TGTGCCAGCAGACCCGACAGGGGTGGTAGTGAGACCCAGTACTTC. The encoded protein is CASRPDRGGSETQYF.

Many counts were recorded for this clonotype. The chain has TRBV20-1 and TRBJ1-1, with D perhaps TRBD1 (5 bases). The CDR3 covers 12 residues. Trimming removed 6 bases at V and 0 bases at J, with 8 bases between. The germline CDR1 and CDR2 sequences are DFQATT and SNEGSKA (reference sequence). Written as DNA, the CDR3 is TGCAGTGCCAGGGAACTGAACACTGAAGCTTTCTTT. Amino acids: CSARELNTEAFF.

The sample holds many counts of this clonotype. The chain uses TRBV11-2 and TRBJ2-7; D might be TRBD1 (6 bases). Trimming removed 0 bases from V and 2 bases from J, with 20 bases in between. The CDR3 length is 18 residues. Germline assignment: CDR1 SGHAT and CDR2 FQNNGV. The CDR3 sequence is CASSLDIPGEVLTYEQYF. The CDR3 DNA sequence: TGTGCCAGCAGCTTAGACATCCCAGGGGAAGTCTTGACCTACGAGCAGTACTTC.

V usage is TRBV2 and J usage is TRBJ1-2; the match to TRBD1 covers 7 bases. The CDR3 spans 16 residues. The germline CDR1 and CDR2 sequences are SNHLY and FYNNEI. V trimming: 11 bases; J trimming: 8 bases; junction bases outside the gene matches: 23. The CDR3, as DNA: TGTGCCTCCTCGGCAGGCAGGGGGTCCGCGATGAGAGGCTACACCTTC. Its translation is CASSAGRGSAMRGYTF.

V usage is TRBV7-8 and J usage is TRBJ1-1; no definite D call. Germline V lookup: CDR1 SGHVS, CDR2 FQNEAQ. This CDR3 comprises 15 residues. Trimming pared 0 bases from V and 4 bases from J, leaving 12 bases between. The CDR3 DNA sequence: TGTGCCAGCAGCTTAGCGCCTAGGGTGGGCACTGAAGCTTTCTTT. Translated: CASSLAPRVGTEAFF.

This clonotype was picked up many times. The chain has TRBV5-1 and TRBJ1-3; possible D gene TRBD1, 6 bases. V was clipped by 1 base and J by 0 bases, with 14 bases between them. The germline V gene encodes CDR1 SGHRS and CDR2 YFSETQ. The CDR3 is 17 residues long. DNA for the CDR3: TGCGCCAGCAGCTTGTCTACAGGGACTTTCTCTGGAAACACCATATATTTT. Its translation: CASSLSTGTFSGNTIYF.